This TCR beta chain is drawn from a study of beta chain features in type 1 diabetes. The authors reverse transcribed all of the isolated RNA, so sequencing captured expressed TCRB transcripts. TCRdb's copy holds only in-frame clones and misses some; the assay was immunoSEQ multiplex PCR. In the table there are 140,000 or so clones, around a tenth of which are singletons. A sort by CD45RO/CCR7/CD25/CD127/CD95/CD27 yielded CD4+ naive, central memory, regulatory and stem cell-like memory cells. Germline CDR1 reads SEHNR; CDR2 reads FQNEAQ (reference sequence). Trimming pared 1 base from V and 1 base from J, leaving 5 bases between. This CDR3 region has 14 residues.

The clonotype was recovered from a young man in good health. The chain joins TRBV7-9 to TRBJ2-1; possibly TRBD2 for D (5 bases). The specimen was central memory CD4+ T cells from blood. CDR3 sequence reads: CASSLGTSYNEQFF. The CDR3 region has the DNA TGTGCCAGCAGCTTAGGGACTTCCTACAATGAGCAGTTCTTC. The full variable domain, completed using reference TRBV7-9 and TRBJ2-1, is DTGVSQNPRHKITKRGQNVTFRCDPISEHNRLYWYRQTLGQGPEFLTYFQNEAQLEKSRLLSDRFSAERPKGSFSTLEIQRTEQGDSAMYLCASSLGTSYNEQFFGPGTRLTVL.